Presented here are 19 T cell receptor beta chains from one specimen sequenced in a study of OX40 agonist ivuxolimab in advanced cancers. Assay used: immunoSEQ multiplex PCR; TCRdb lists only in-frame clones, some missing. The sample yields 77,000 or so clones, 81% seen once. This sample comprised CD4+ or CD8+ T cells sorted from blood, obtained in a trial of the OX40 agonist ivuxolimab. The source is an adult with an advanced solid tumor such as melanoma, head and neck, liver or kidney cancer.

The J gene is TRBJ2-2, the V gene TRBV7-6, with 10 bases fitting TRBD1. V gave up 6 bases and J gave up 7 bases; unmatched junction bases: 11. The CDR3 is 16 residues long. CDR1 is SGHVS, CDR2 FNYEAQ, per germline. This CDR3 is CASRRPGQGSDGELFF. CDR3 coding DNA: TGTGCCAGCAGGCGACCGGGACAGGGGTCTGACGGGGAGCTGTTTTTT.

The chain uses TRBV4-2 and TRBJ1-5, with 7 bases identical to TRBD1. Germline-derived CDR1 and CDR2 are LGHNA and YNFKEQ. CDR3 length: 20 residues. Trimming cost V 3 bases and J 0 bases; bases outside gene matches: 17. The CDR3 loop is CASSQDGWDSITYSNQPQHF. CDR3 bases: TGTGCCAGCAGCCAGGATGGGTGGGACAGCATAACTTATAGCAATCAGCCCCAGCATTTT.

This clone was picked up one time. The chain joins TRBV7-2 to TRBJ2-7; 14 nucleotides match TRBD2. The germline gives CDR1 SGHTA, CDR2 FQGNSA. V dropped 4 bases and J dropped 2; count of bases not matched to a gene: 1. The CDR3 covers 15 residues. CDR3 bases: TGTGCCAGCAGCTCGGGACTAGCGGGGGCCTACGAGCAGTACTTC. Protein: CASSSGLAGAYEQYF. Using reference TRBV7-2 and TRBJ2-7 for the parts outside the CDR3, the full variable domain is GAGVSQSPSNKVTEKGKDVELRCDPISGHTALYWYRQSLGQGLEFLIYFQGNSAPDKSGLPSDRFSAERTGGSVSTLTIQRTQQEDSAVYLCASSSGLAGAYEQYFGPGTRLTVT.

The sample holds many counts of this clone. This chain connects TRBV2 to TRBJ1-2; D is ambiguous. The V gene lost 0 bases and the J gene lost 7 bases, with 21 bases spanning the gap. Germline CDR1 is SNHLY and CDR2 is FYNNEI. There are 17 residues in the CDR3. CDR3 in amino acids: CASSEAPLSAYAPGYTF. The CDR3 DNA is TGTGCCAGCAGTGAAGCCCCCCTCAGTGCGTACGCGCCTGGCTACACCTTC.

This chain links TRBV6-6 with TRBJ1-6, with no clear D. Trimming removed 0 bases at V and 10 bases at J, with 13 bases between. The CDR3 covers 15 residues. CDR1 is MNHNY and CDR2 is SVGAGI in the germline V gene (reference sequence). This CDR3 is CASSYSRQRGSPLHF. The CDR3 region has the DNA TGTGCCAGCAGTTACTCTAGGCAGAGAGGATCACCCCTCCACTTT.

The chain links TRBV9 to TRBJ1-4; D might be TRBD1 (5 bases). Trimming took off 4 bases at V and 6 bases at J, with 16 bases between the two ends. CDR1 SGDLS and CDR2 YYNGEE come from the germline V gene. The CDR3 loop spans 15 amino acids. CDR3 DNA: TGTGCCAGCAGCACCTGGCCTAGGGGAGATGAAAAACTGTTTTTT. Its translation: CASSTWPRGDEKLFF.

J is TRBJ2-1 and V is TRBV5-5, with D unclear. CDR3 length equals 14 residues. V was pared by 0 bases and J by 7 bases, with 11 bases between. Germline assignment: CDR1 SGHKS and CDR2 YYEKEE (reference sequence). This CDR3 reads CASSLDGIGNEQFF. The CDR3 DNA sequence: TGTGCCAGCAGCTTGGATGGGATCGGTAATGAGCAGTTCTTC.

Comments on this clone: A read error may account for a junction end that differs from germline. Within the sample, other DNA sequences also encode this same CDR3. CDR3 in amino acids: CASSLSQNNSPLHF. CDR3 coding DNA: TGCGCCAGCAGTTTATCACAGAATAATTCACCCCTCCACTTT. This sequence joins TRBV28 and TRBJ1-6; D unclear. CDR3 size: 14 residues. Germline CDR1 reads MDHEN; CDR2 reads SYDVKM.

This clone was counted a single time. The chain has TRBV6-1 and TRBJ2-3; 10 bases are shared with TRBD1. Germline-derived CDR1 and CDR2 are MNHNS and SASEGT. The CDR3 consists of 15 residues. V shed 4 bases and J 6 bases; nucleotides not matched to a gene: 7. DNA of the CDR3: TGTGCCAGCAGTGGATTGACAGGGGGCCCGGATACGCAGTATTTT. Residues: CASSGLTGGPDTQYF.

The genes are TRBV11-1 and TRBJ2-7; perhaps TRBD1 as D (6 bases). CDR1 SGHAT and CDR2 FQDESV come from the germline V gene (reference sequence). There are 13 residues in the CDR3. Trimming took 5 bases from V and 1 from J, leaving 9 bases between them. This CDR3 is CASSPGQSYEQYF. Here the CDR3 DNA reads TGTGCCAGCAGCCCTGGACAGTCCTACGAGCAGTACTTC. The full variable domain, with the rest looked up from reference TRBV11-1 and TRBJ2-7, is EAEVAQSPRYKITEKSQAVAFWCDPISGHATLYWYRQILGQGPELLVQFQDESVVDDSQLPKDRFSAERLKGVDSTLKIQPAELGDSAMYLCASSPGQSYEQYFGPGTRLTVT.

V gene TRBV5-1 combines with J gene TRBJ2-7, with TRBD1 matching 7 bases. CDR3 length equals 16 residues. V lost 0 bases and J lost 0; bases outside the gene matches: 6. Germline V gene sequence: CDR1 SGHRS, CDR2 YFSETQ. The CDR3 spells CASSLGLGQISYEQYF. The CDR3 DNA reads TGCGCCAGCAGCTTGGGGTTGGGACAGATCTCCTACGAGCAGTACTTC.

This chain uses TRBV10-3 with TRBJ2-2; 8 nucleotides align to TRBD1. Losses at the gene ends were 3 bases for V and 2 bases for J; bases not matched to a gene: 5. The CDR3 extends over 16 amino acids. Germline CDR1 is ENHRY and CDR2 is SYGVKD. For the CDR3, the DNA is TGTGCCATCAGTGAACCCGGGACAGGAAACACCGGGGAGCTGTTTTTT. This translates into CAISEPGTGNTGELFF.

This clone has more than one count but fewer than ten. The chain has TRBV29-1 and TRBJ2-7; D gene ambiguous. The V and J ends lost 1 base and 5 bases respectively, with 9 bases between them. In germline, CDR1 is SQVTM, CDR2 ANQGSEA. CDR3 length: 12 residues. The CDR3 bases are TGCAGCGTTGAAGGAGGCGCGGACGAGCAGTACTTC. Protein sequence: CSVEGGADEQYF.

This chain uses TRBV7-9 with TRBJ1-4; 7 nucleotides match TRBD1. V dropped 5 bases and J dropped 4; count of bases not matched to a gene: 7. CDR1 is SEHNR, CDR2 FQNEAQ, per germline (reference sequence). CDR3 length: 15 amino acids. The CDR3 protein is CASSQVRGFNEKLFF. CDR3 nucleotide sequence: TGTGCCAGCAGCCAAGTCAGGGGGTTTAATGAAAAACTGTTTTTT.

The chain has TRBV10-3 and TRBJ2-6; 9 bases map to TRBD2. This CDR3 comprises 17 residues. Germline V lookup: CDR1 ENHRY, CDR2 SYGVKD. The V and J ends lost 4 bases and 4 bases, in that order; junction bases with no gene match: 8. As DNA, the CDR3 is TGTGCCATCAGTGCAGCGGGAGGTCTCCTCGGGGCCAACGTCCTGACTTTC. Protein: CAISAAGGLLGANVLTF.

This clone showed up just once. The chain recombines TRBV7-2 with TRBJ2-7; D remains ambiguous. CDR1 is SGHTA, CDR2 FQGNSA, per germline. V lost 5 bases and J lost 2, with 13 bases in between. The CDR3 length is 14 residues. This CDR3 is CASSLLDGAYEQYF. In DNA, the CDR3 is TGTGCCAGCAGCCTATTGGACGGTGCCTACGAGCAGTACTTC.

The rearrangement uses TRBV10-2 and TRBJ1-5; D perhaps matches TRBD1 (6 bases). Trimming shortened V by 4 bases and J by 0 bases, and 10 bases separated the two germline ends. Germline V gene lookup returns CDR1 WSHSY and CDR2 SAAADI. The CDR3 contains 15 residues. The CDR3 coding sequence is TGCGCCAGCAGTGGAGGGGGAAATAGCAATCAGCCCCAGCATTTT. This translates into CASSGGGNSNQPQHF.

The rearrangement uses TRBV4-1 and TRBJ1-5; D is possibly TRBD1 (6 bases). Trimming pared 4 bases from V and 3 bases from J, leaving 19 bases between. The CDR3 sequence is 17 residues long. Germline V gives CDR1 MGHRA, CDR2 YSYEKL. The CDR3 is CASSPSGGRGVNQPQHF. The DNA of the CDR3 is TGCGCCAGCAGCCCGAGCGGGGGCCGGGGCGTCAATCAGCCCCAGCATTTT.

This sequence joins TRBV19 and TRBJ2-7; 10 bases fit TRBD1. Per the germline V gene, CDR1 is LNHDA and CDR2 is SQIVND (reference sequence). The CDR3 runs 14 residues. The V and J ends lost 9 bases and 2 bases, in that order; junction bases with no gene match: 7. The CDR3 coding sequence is TGTGCCAGCTCCCGGGACAGGGGTACCTACGAGCAGTACTTC. Protein sequence: CASSRDRGTYEQYF.